The 20 T cell receptor beta chains reported below all come from one sample, sequenced in a study of OX40 agonist ivuxolimab in advanced cancers. Some clones are missing from TCRdb's copy, which holds only in-frame ones; the method was immunoSEQ multiplex PCR. The top ten hold approximately 1.4% of the sample, which has over 50,000 clones, 80% to 90% seen once. This specimen consisted of CD4+ or CD8+ T cells sorted from blood, obtained in a trial of the OX40 agonist ivuxolimab. These TCRs come from an adult with an advanced solid tumor such as melanoma, head and neck, liver or kidney cancer.

CDR3 protein: CASSIQTDTQYF. The CDR3 DNA reads as TGTGCCAGTAGTATACAGACAGATACGCAGTATTTT. This chain uses TRBV19 with TRBJ2-3; D gene uncertain. Germline CDR1 and CDR2: LNHDA and SQIVND (reference sequence). V lost 2 bases to trimming and J lost 3 bases, with 3 bases between them. The CDR3 contains 12 residues.

The genes are TRBV6-6 and TRBJ2-7; tentatively, D is TRBD1 (6 bases). Deletions cut 7 bases from V and 2 bases from J, with 12 bases between. The CDR3 covers 13 residues. CDR1 is MNHNY and CDR2 is SVGAGI in the germline V gene (reference sequence). The CDR3 loop reads CASTLTGTYEQYF. Here the CDR3 DNA reads TGTGCCAGCACCCTGACAGGCACCTACGAGCAGTACTTC.

This clone was counted between two and nine times. V gene TRBV9 combines with J gene TRBJ1-5; possible D gene TRBD1, 5 bases. The CDR3 sequence is 13 residues long. Germline V gene lookup returns CDR1 SGDLS and CDR2 YYNGEE. V dropped 8 bases and J dropped 4 bases, with 13 bases sitting between them. CDR3 sequence: CASGSGINQPQHF. The CDR3 DNA is TGTGCCAGTGGCTCAGGGATTAATCAGCCCCAGCATTTT. The variable domain in full, with the rest retrieved from reference TRBV9 and TRBJ1-5, is DSGVTQTPKHLITATGQRVTLRCSPRSGDLSVYWYQQSLDQGLQFLIQYYNGEERAKGNILERFSAQQFPDLHSELNLSSLELGDSALYFCASGSGINQPQHFGDGTRLSIL.

The V gene is TRBV7-8, the J gene TRBJ2-5; 7 bases line up with TRBD2. The junction had 7 bases not matched to a gene; V was cut back by 3 bases and J by 3 bases. CDR3 size: 15 residues. CDR1 and CDR2 (germline): SGHVS, FQNEAQ. The CDR3 is CASSFEGGRKETQYF. CDR3 bases: TGTGCCAGCAGCTTTGAGGGAGGGCGGAAAGAGACCCAGTACTTC.

The gene calls are TRBV30 and TRBJ2-1; TRBD2 aligns across 8 bases. This CDR3 spans 15 amino acids. Trimming cost V 1 base and J 4 bases; bases outside gene matches: 6. Germline V CDR1 and CDR2: GTSNPN, SVGIG (reference sequence). Here the CDR3 DNA reads TGTGCCTGGAGTGCGGGGGGGCCGAATTACAATGAGCAGTTCTTC. Translated: CAWSAGGPNYNEQFF.

The V and J genes are TRBV5-1 and TRBJ1-1, with no clear D. Germline V gene sequence: CDR1 SGHRS, CDR2 YFSETQ. V lost 0 bases and J lost 1, with 7 bases in between. The CDR3 covers 14 residues. CDR3 nucleotides: TGCGCCAGCAGCTTGGAAGGGCGGAACACTGAAGCTTTCTTT. It yields the protein CASSLEGRNTEAFF.

Remarks on this clone: As the CDR3 is not closed by the conserved phenylalanine or tryptophan, this likely results from a read error. Because the CDR3's place on the DNA is in doubt, the DNA is left out and the CDR3 is given as listed by TCRdb. The gene calls are TRBV7-9 and TRBJ1-1. The CDR3 totals 9 residues, both ends included. Germline CDR1 is SEHNR and CDR2 is FQNEAQ (reference sequence). This CDR3 reads CASSRGVPI.

The chain uses TRBV18 and TRBJ1-1; D gene ambiguous. V shed 3 bases and J shed 3 bases, with 8 bases lying between them. The length of the CDR3 is 13 residues. Looked up from germline, CDR1 is KGHSH and CDR2 is LQKENI. For the CDR3, the DNA is TGTGCCAGCTCACCTCTGCCGGACACTGAAGCTTTCTTT. It translates to CASSPLPDTEAFF.

The chain carries TRBV18 and TRBJ2-2; D possibly corresponds to TRBD2 (6 bases). The CDR3 runs 18 residues. Germline V gives CDR1 KGHSH, CDR2 LQKENI. V was pared by 1 base and J by 1 base, with 16 bases between. The CDR3 DNA is TGTGCCAGCTCACCACGATCCGCACGGGAGCTGAACACCGGGGAGCTGTTTTTT. Protein: CASSPRSARELNTGELFF.

The V call is TRBV10-1, the J call TRBJ1-5; no clear D gene. CDR3 length equals 13 residues. Germline loops: CDR1 WNHNN, CDR2 SYGVQD (reference sequence). Trimming shortened V by 2 bases and J by 5 bases, and 7 bases separated the two germline ends. CDR3 residues: CASSESFDQPQHF. CDR3 DNA: TGCGCCAGCAGTGAGAGTTTTGATCAGCCCCAGCATTTT.

V and J are TRBV11-3 and TRBJ1-1; a possible D gene is TRBD1 (5 bases). The V gene's germline CDR1 is SGHNT and CDR2 YENEEA. The CDR3 loop spans 14 amino acids. V was clipped by 3 bases and J by 6 bases, with 14 bases between them. The CDR3 sequence: CASSLTSRVSEAFF. CDR3 coding DNA: TGTGCCAGCAGCTTGACATCCAGGGTATCTGAAGCTTTCTTT.

The V and J genes are TRBV10-3 and TRBJ1-4; D is unresolved. The germline V gene has CDR1 ENHRY and CDR2 SYGVKD. The CDR3 covers 13 residues. Trimming stripped 11 bases from V and 4 bases from J, with 14 bases between. This CDR3 is CASGVAINEKLFF. The DNA for the CDR3 is TGTGCCTCCGGGGTGGCGATTAATGAAAAACTGTTTTTT.

The chain joins TRBV9 to TRBJ2-5; 8 positions match TRBD2. V gave up 4 bases and J gave up 7 bases; unmatched junction bases: 18. The CDR3 spans 17 residues. Germline CDR1 SGDLS, CDR2 YYNGEE. In nucleotides, the CDR3 is TGTGCCAGCAGCTCCCACCCGGTAGCGGGACTGGGTGGGACCCAGTACTTC. Residues: CASSSHPVAGLGGTQYF.

The chain recombines TRBV2 with TRBJ2-5; 7 nucleotides align to TRBD1. J gave up 3 bases and V 5 bases, and 9 bases lay outside the gene matches. Germline lookup yields CDR1 SNHLY and CDR2 FYNNEI. CDR3 length: 15 residues. The CDR3 DNA reads TGTGCCAGCAGTTTACGCCCGACAGGGAAAGAGACCCAGTACTTC. It specifies CASSLRPTGKETQYF.

This clone was counted once. The chain is built from TRBV12-5 and TRBJ1-1; D may be TRBD1 (6 bases). Between the trimmed V and J ends, which lost 0 bases and 4 bases, there was a span of 21 bases. CDR1 is LGHNT, CDR2 FRNRAP, per germline. CDR3 size: 18 residues. Here the CDR3 DNA reads TGTGCTAGTGGTTTGGTAGGGGCAGGGAAGGGGGTCGGCACTGAAGCTTTCTTT. Encoded protein: CASGLVGAGKGVGTEAFF.

The chain carries TRBV6-5 and TRBJ2-2; 9 bases are a match to TRBD2. The V gene's germline CDR1 is MNHEY and CDR2 SVGAGI. The V segment lost 2 bases and the J segment 6 bases; nucleotides outside the gene matches: 4. The CDR3 has 15 amino acids. The CDR3 DNA reads as TGTGCCAGCAGTTACCAGGGCGGGAGGGCCGGGGAGCTGTTTTTT. This sequence encodes CASSYQGGRAGELFF.

The gene calls are TRBV5-6 and TRBJ1-3; D not resolved. The germline V and J ends were trimmed by 4 bases and 0 bases, with 11 bases remaining between them. Germline V lookup: CDR1 SGHDT, CDR2 YYEEEE. CDR3 size: 15 residues. CDR3 loop: CASSGGFNSGNTIYF. For the CDR3, the DNA is TGTGCCAGCAGCGGCGGTTTTAACTCTGGAAACACCATATATTTT. Together with reference TRBV5-6 and TRBJ1-3, the CDR3 gives the full variable domain: DAGVTQSPTHLIKTRGQQVTLRCSPKSGHDTVSWYQQALGQGPQFIFQYYEEEERQRGNFPDRFSGHQFPNYSSELNVNALLLGDSALYLCASSGGFNSGNTIYFGEGSWLTVV.

The chain uses TRBV6-1 and TRBJ2-5; D gene unclear. Trimming shortened V by 5 bases and J by 9 bases, and 13 bases separated the two germline ends. In germline, CDR1 is MNHNS, CDR2 SASEGT. The CDR3 covers 12 residues. The CDR3 nucleotides read TGTGCCAGCAGTCACCCTAATCAGGCCCAGTACTTC. It translates to CASSHPNQAQYF.

Written as DNA, the CDR3 is TGTGCCAGCCTCCGGGACCCCTCTGGAAACACCATATATTTT. Its translation is CASLRDPSGNTIYF. The rearrangement joins TRBV28 to TRBJ1-3; possible D gene TRBD1, 5 bases. Germline lookup yields CDR1 MDHEN and CDR2 SYDVKM. This CDR3 is built from 14 residues. V gave up 8 bases and J gave up 0 bases, with 11 bases separating them.

This chain links TRBV27 with TRBJ2-2; D possibly corresponds to TRBD2 (6 bases). Germline CDR1 MNHEY, CDR2 SMNVEV (reference sequence). The CDR3 spans 15 residues. Trimming stripped 3 bases from V and 3 bases from J, with 11 bases between. In DNA, the CDR3 is TGTGCCAGCAGTTTGGAGGGGAGGCACACCGGGGAGCTGTTTTTT. Translation gives CASSLEGRHTGELFF.